The TCR beta chain described here comes from a study of blood T cell repertoires in COVID-19. For the study at large: Material from acute and convalescent COVID-19 was sourced from the United States, Italy and Spain. T cells, B-cell-depleted T cells, or PBMCs provided the cDNA or gDNA that served as material.

CDR3 length: 12 amino acids. Per germline, CDR1 SNHLY and CDR2 FYNNEI. Produced via immunoSEQ multiplex PCR; TCRdb's table is partial and in-frame only. The repertoire holds about 400,000 clones, more than 75% seen once, with roughly 2% in the top ten. The receptor comes from a middle-aged man in a cohort exposed to, infected with or recovered from COVID-19 (not recorded which). The genes are TRBV2 and TRBJ1-2; 8 positions agree with TRBD1. The sequencing sample was made of PBMCs or T cells enriched from blood (not recorded which). CDR3 loop: CVWGRGHYGYTF. DNA for the CDR3: TGTGTTTGGGGCAGGGGGCACTATGGCTACACCTTC.